Listed here are 22 T cell receptor beta chains from one sample, sequenced in a study of spatial heterogeneity in lung cancer. Findings and caveats of the study: How many expanded intratumoral alpha and beta TCRs were present tracked the tumor mutation count, which was a count of nonsynonymous mutations.

No antigens are known for them. The sample's time point: sample taken at primary tumor resection. Each CDR3 protein gets one entry after TCRdb re-called the 5' RACE reads with MiXCR. The sample consists of 6,000 to 7,500 distinct CDR3 sequences, roughly 13% of them appearing once. The source was lung tumor tissue, collected at surgery. Receptors originate from a male donor with early-stage non-small cell lung cancer.

This clonotype is medium-sized. The library was built for alpha chains, so this beta chain is an off-target read and its size means little. The CDR3 DNA sequence: TGTGCCAGCAGTGAAGCCGGCGCGGGGAGAGCTTTCTTT. Amino acids: CASSEAGAGRAFF. J is TRBJ1-1 and V is TRBV6-1; D ambiguous. This CDR3 comprises 13 residues. V lost 0 bases and J lost 10, with 12 bases in between. Germline-derived CDR1 and CDR2 are MNHNS and SASEGT.

By sample fraction, this clonotype is medium-sized. As an off-target read in a library built for alpha chains, this beta chain has a frequency of little significance. The rearrangement links TRBV19 to TRBJ1-2; 7 bases align to TRBD1. Germline-derived CDR1 and CDR2 are LNHDA and SQIVND (reference sequence). The CDR3 totals 14 residues. The J segment lost 5 bases and the V segment lost 3 bases, leaving 6 bases of the junction unmatched. The CDR3 region has the DNA TGTGCCAGTAGTATCCACGGGACAGCTTATGGCTACACCTTC. Translated: CASSIHGTAYGYTF.

This clonotype has only a few counts. A read error may be the cause here, since a much bigger clone is one base away. This beta chain turned up in a library designed for alpha chains; as an off-target read, its abundance says little. V usage is TRBV5-4 and J usage is TRBJ2-2; D unclear. CDR3 length equals 15 residues. V was pared by 4 bases and J by 7 bases, with 17 bases between. Germline V gene lookup returns CDR1 SGHNT and CDR2 YYREEE (reference sequence). CDR3 nucleotides: TGTGCCAGCAGCCAAAGGTTGGAGAAGGTCGGGGAGCTGTTTTTT. Translated, it gives CASSQRLEKVGELFF.

Concerning this clonotype itself: The size of this beta chain means little, since it is a stray read in a library made for alpha chains. The rearrangement uses TRBV5-8 and TRBJ2-4, with 7 bases matching TRBD1. V lost 4 bases, J lost 0 bases, and 7 bases stayed unmatched. The germline V gene has CDR1 SGHTS and CDR2 YDEGEE. This CDR3 comprises 16 residues. The DNA for the CDR3 is TGTGCCAGCAGCCGCAAGACAGGGCTAGCCAAAAACATTCAGTACTTC. It is translated as CASSRKTGLAKNIQYF.

This clonotype was seen many times. This beta chain was picked up by a library intended for alpha chains and is off target, so its count carries little meaning. The chain recombines TRBV5-1 with TRBJ2-2, with D tentatively TRBD1 (5 bases). Germline CDR1 is SGHRS and CDR2 is YFSETQ. The V and J ends lost 3 bases and 5 bases respectively, with 14 bases between them. CDR3 length: 15 residues. The CDR3 reads CASSYWTHETGELFF. The CDR3 DNA sequence: TGCGCCAGCAGCTACTGGACACATGAAACCGGGGAGCTGTTTTTT.

This clonotype was counted at least ten times. Since it is a stray read in a library aimed at alpha chains, this beta chain has a size that is not meaningful. V gene TRBV20-1 combines with J gene TRBJ1-2; D is unclear. V was pared by 0 bases and J by 7 bases, with 15 bases between. In germline, CDR1 is DFQATT, CDR2 SNEGSKA (reference sequence). The CDR3 length is 14 residues. CDR3 in DNA: TGCAGTGCTAGAGATCGGGCCAAGACGGGTGGCTACACCTTC. It is translated as CSARDRAKTGGYTF.

This clonotype appeared many times. This beta chain is an off-target read within a library intended for alpha chains, so its frequency means little. The V and J genes are TRBV11-1 and TRBJ1-1; D is uncertain. The V and J ends lost 2 bases and 1 base respectively, with 8 bases between them. The CDR3 is made up of 14 amino acids. Germline V lookup: CDR1 SGHAT, CDR2 FQDESV (reference sequence). CDR3 bases: TGTGCCAGCAGCTTAACGATGGCGAACACTGAAGCTTTCTTT. Translation: CASSLTMANTEAFF.

A remark on this clonotype: The library was designed around alpha chains, so this beta chain is a stray read whose abundance carries little weight. This rearrangement joins TRBV12-3 or TRBV12-4 to TRBJ2-3; D is undetermined. The CDR3 totals 13 residues. V lost 7 bases to trimming and J lost 0 bases, with 8 bases between them. CDR3 nucleotide sequence: TGTGCCAGCAACAAAAGAAGCACAGATACGCAGTATTTT. Residues: CASNKRSTDTQYF.

This clonotype was detected many times. This beta chain lies outside the target of a library built for alpha chains; its clone size means little. The gene calls are TRBV6-2 or TRBV6-3 and TRBJ1-1; D ambiguous. V was shortened by 0 bases and J by 6 bases, with 14 bases between the two germline ends. From germline, CDR1 is MNHEY and CDR2 SVGEGT. This CDR3 is 15 amino acids long. The CDR3 spells CASSYSEKIDSEAFF. Written as DNA, the CDR3 is TGTGCCAGCAGTTACTCTGAGAAAATCGACTCTGAAGCTTTCTTT.

This clonotype came up many times. For a library built for alpha chains, this beta chain is a stray read; little rests on its size. CDR3 in amino acids: CASSGTGIPGELFF. The CDR3 DNA follows: TGTGCCAGCAGCGGGACAGGGATCCCCGGGGAGCTGTTTTTT. This rearrangement joins TRBV6-5 to TRBJ2-2; 9 bases agree with TRBD1. This CDR3 comprises 14 residues. Germline CDR1 is MNHEY and CDR2 is SVGAGI. J was trimmed by 6 bases and V by 6 bases; bases with no gene match: 5.

This clonotype is categorized as medium-sized (0.01 to 0.1%). In a library made to pick up alpha chains, this beta chain is a stray read with a size that means little. This chain links TRBV29-1 with TRBJ1-1, with D possibly matching TRBD1 (5 bases). Per germline, CDR1 SQVTM and CDR2 ANQGSEA. The CDR3 has 14 residues. The V end lost 3 bases, the J end lost 0 bases, and 11 bases lay between the germline ends. In DNA, the CDR3 is TGCAGCGTTGAGGAACCGGGGGTGAACACTGAAGCTTTCTTT. The encoded protein is CSVEEPGVNTEAFF.

Comments on this clonotype: This beta chain is a stray read from a library made for alpha chains; its abundance is not meaningful. The V and J genes are TRBV7-2 and TRBJ1-1; no reliable D call. Germline assignment: CDR1 SGHTA and CDR2 FQGNSA. This CDR3 region has 13 residues. V lost 5 bases and J lost 0, with 7 bases in between. CDR3 protein: CASSPYLNTEAFF. In DNA, the CDR3 is TGTGCCAGCAGCCCTTACCTGAACACTGAAGCTTTCTTT.

Ten or more counts support this clonotype. The library was prepared for alpha chains; this beta chain is a stray read, so its frequency means little. In DNA form, the CDR3 reads TGCGCCAGCAGCTTGGTTCTCGGCCGGGGCACTGAAGCTTTCTTT. Translation: CASSLVLGRGTEAFF. V gene TRBV5-1 combines with J gene TRBJ1-1; D is unclear. Trimming pared 0 bases from V and 4 bases from J, leaving 13 bases between. This CDR3 contains 15 residues. Germline V gene sequence: CDR1 SGHRS, CDR2 YFSETQ.

This clonotype showed up many times. Found in a library prepared for alpha chains, this beta chain is an off-target read, and its abundance has little meaning. V and J are TRBV24-1 and TRBJ2-7; 11 nucleotides match TRBD1. The CDR3 consists of 17 residues. Germline trimming cut 4 bases from V and 5 bases from J; bases unmatched to any gene: 12. CDR1 is KGHDR, CDR2 SFDVKD, per germline. CDR3 amino acids: CATSDRNVGQGANEQYF. The CDR3 DNA is TGTGCCACCAGTGACCGTAACGTCGGACAGGGGGCGAACGAGCAGTACTTC.

This clonotype is medium-sized within its sample. With the library built for alpha chains, this beta chain is off target and its frequency is not meaningful. CDR3 region: CASSLNTWGAFF. The CDR3, as DNA: TGTGCCAGCAGCTTAAATACCTGGGGAGCTTTCTTT. V usage is TRBV7-9 and J usage is TRBJ1-1; D uncertain. The CDR3 has 12 amino acids. Germline CDR1 and CDR2: SEHNR and FQNEAQ (reference sequence). The germline V and J ends were trimmed by 2 bases and 10 bases, with 11 bases remaining between them.

Within the sample, this clonotype is large. A library made for alpha chains picked up this beta chain off target, so its size means little. The V and J genes are TRBV2 and TRBJ2-5; 7 nucleotides line up with TRBD2. V was clipped by 6 bases and J by 3 bases; unmatched bases: 4. The CDR3 totals 13 residues. Germline lookup yields CDR1 SNHLY and CDR2 FYNNEI. The CDR3 bases are TGTGCCAGCAGGCGGGAGAATGAAGAGACCCAGTACTTC. Translation gives CASRRENEETQYF.

There are many counts of this clonotype. The size of this beta chain means little, since it is a stray read in a library made for alpha chains. This chain connects TRBV27 to TRBJ2-5; 7 bases map to TRBD1. Trimming removed 5 bases from V and 2 bases from J; junction bases left unmatched: 5. CDR1 MNHEY and CDR2 SMNVEV come from the germline V gene (reference sequence). CDR3 length equals 14 residues. CDR3 amino acids: CASSPGGSQETQYF. DNA for the CDR3: TGTGCCAGCAGTCCAGGGGGTTCTCAAGAGACCCAGTACTTC.

This clonotype has ten or more counts. This beta chain was picked up by a library intended for alpha chains and is off target, so its count carries little meaning. The rearrangement links TRBV11-2 to TRBJ1-4; D perhaps matches TRBD1 (6 bases). V lost 0 bases and J lost 7, with 12 bases in between. In germline, CDR1 is SGHAT, CDR2 FQNNGV. This CDR3 is built from 15 residues. The CDR3 nucleotides are TGTGCCAGCAGCTTAGATTCGGGGGGCGGTGAAAAACTGTTTTTT. Translation: CASSLDSGGGEKLFF.

Remarks on this clonotype: This beta chain came through as a stray read in a library set up for alpha chains, and its size says little. This chain uses TRBV20-1 with TRBJ1-2; perhaps TRBD1 as D (5 bases). Trimming took 3 bases from V and 7 from J, leaving 18 bases between them. Germline assignment: CDR1 DFQATT and CDR2 SNEGSKA (reference sequence). This CDR3 region has 14 residues. The DNA of the CDR3 is TGCAGTGCTAGTTACCGCCAGGGTACAGGTGGCTACACCTTC. Translation: CSASYRQGTGGYTF.

This clonotype is judged medium-sized. This beta chain appears as a stray read in a library generated for alpha chains; its size is not informative. The chain links TRBV7-2 to TRBJ1-5, with 8 bases matching TRBD1. This CDR3 contains 15 residues. CDR1 SGHTA and CDR2 FQGNSA come from the germline V gene. With 1 base clipped from V and 5 bases from J, the junction kept 4 bases outside the gene matches. CDR3 sequence reads: CASSLGTGIDQPQHF. The CDR3 DNA reads as TGTGCCAGCAGCTTAGGGACAGGGATCGATCAGCCCCAGCATTTT.

By proportion, this clonotype is medium-sized. Since it is a stray read in a library aimed at alpha chains, this beta chain has a size that is not meaningful. V usage is TRBV30 and J usage is TRBJ2-1; a weak D match, TRBD2 (6 bases). Trimming removed 3 bases at V and 8 bases at J, with 17 bases between. The CDR3 runs to 14 residues. Germline CDR1 and CDR2: GTSNPN and SVGIG (reference sequence). In DNA form, the CDR3 reads TGTGCCTGGAGCCACGGGGCAGGGACTGATGAGCAGTTCTTC. Its protein is CAWSHGAGTDEQFF. The whole variable domain, remainder taken from reference TRBV30 and TRBJ2-1, is SQTIHQWPATLVQPVGSPLSLECTVEGTSNPNLYWYRQAAGRGLQLLFYSVGIGQISSEVPQNLSASRPQDRQFILSSKKLLLSDSGFYLCAWSHGAGTDEQFFGPGTRLTVL.

This clonotype is judged medium-sized. The library was designed around alpha chains, so this beta chain is a stray read whose abundance carries little weight. This sequence joins TRBV24-1 and TRBJ2-3; D might be TRBD1 (6 bases). The CDR3 covers 13 residues. Between the trimmed V and J ends, which lost 4 bases and 5 bases, there was a span of 9 bases. CDR1 is KGHDR, CDR2 SFDVKD, per germline. CDR3 in DNA: TGTGCCACCAGTGACCTGGACAGAGATACGCAGTATTTT. Translation: CATSDLDRDTQYF.